A selection of T cell receptor beta chains follows, all from one sample in a study of beta chain features in type 1 diabetes. Sequencing used immunoSEQ multiplex PCR; TCRdb keeps in-frame clones, though not all of them. The table has around 650,000 clones, 12% seen once. Source material: naive CD4+ T cells from blood. Receptor source: a man aged 30-40 years with type 1 diabetes. Both conserved end residues are part of each CDR3. Expanded clones are given a class, and other clones once, few, many or no size at all.

clone_size: few
cdr3_length: 14
j_call: TRBJ1-4
v_call: TRBV30
cdr3_aa: CAWSRTTGNEKLFF

clone_size: few
cdr3_length: 15
j_call: TRBJ1-4
v_call: TRBV25-1
cdr3_aa: CASSEEHRGNEKLFF

clone_size: NA
cdr3_length: 16
j_call: TRBJ2-4
v_call: TRBV5-6
cdr3_aa: CASSLQRPVTKNIQYF

clone_size: NA
cdr3_length: 15
j_call: TRBJ2-1
v_call: TRBV9
cdr3_aa: CASSVEFGLNVRKFF

clone_size: few
cdr3_length: 14
j_call: TRBJ1-2
v_call: TRBV28
cdr3_aa: CASSFGGGAAGYTF

clone_size: NA
cdr3_length: 14
j_call: TRBJ1-1
v_call: TRBV2
cdr3_aa: CASSGAGMNTEAFF

clone_size: NA
cdr3_length: 15
j_call: TRBJ2-1
v_call: TRBV7-3
cdr3_aa: CASSPQGGLYNEQFF

clone_size: few
cdr3_length: 16
j_call: TRBJ1-5
v_call: TRBV4-2
cdr3_aa: CASSQGAAPSIMAQHF

clone_size: NA
cdr3_length: 14
j_call: TRBJ2-7
v_call: TRBV5-1
cdr3_aa: CASSLGQDTYEQYF

clone_size: NA
cdr3_length: 14
j_call: TRBJ1-2
v_call: TRBV6-5
cdr3_aa: CASSYSVDNYGYTF

clone_size: NA
cdr3_length: 13
j_call: TRBJ1-1
v_call: TRBV27
cdr3_aa: CASSFAGNTEAFF

clone_size: NA
cdr3_length: 15
j_call: TRBJ2-6
v_call: TRBV7-8
cdr3_aa: CASGGGSSGANVLTF

clone_size: few
cdr3_length: 14
j_call: TRBJ1-5
v_call: TRBV18
cdr3_aa: CASSPIQGYQPQHF

clone_size: NA
cdr3_length: 13
j_call: TRBJ1-5
v_call: TRBV5-6
cdr3_aa: CASSPGVGQPQHF

clone_size: NA
cdr3_length: 11
j_call: TRBJ2-5
v_call: TRBV5-4
cdr3_aa: CASSWHEKQYF

clone_size: NA
cdr3_length: 13
j_call: TRBJ1-5
v_call: TRBV29-1
cdr3_aa: CSVEVGTGQPQHF

clone_size: few
cdr3_length: 15
j_call: TRBJ2-7
v_call: TRBV7-2
cdr3_aa: CASSLPDRSSYEQYF

clone_size: few
cdr3_length: 15
j_call: TRBJ2-5
v_call: TRBV7-2
cdr3_aa: CASTDRGLFQETQYF

clone_size: NA
cdr3_length: 13
j_call: TRBJ2-5
v_call: TRBV5-1
cdr3_aa: CASSPPGMETQYF

clone_size: NA
cdr3_length: 17
j_call: TRBJ1-4
v_call: TRBV27
cdr3_aa: CASSRSGGGIVGEKLFF

clone_size: few
cdr3_length: 15
j_call: TRBJ1-2
v_call: TRBV19
cdr3_aa: CASSTPAAGGYGYTF

clone_size: many
cdr3_length: 14
j_call: TRBJ2-2
v_call: TRBV30
cdr3_aa: CAWSVHLGTGELFF

clone_size: NA
cdr3_length: 14
j_call: TRBJ1-4
v_call: TRBV29-1
cdr3_aa: CSARLTETNEKLFF

clone_size: NA
cdr3_length: 16
j_call: TRBJ2-1
v_call: TRBV7-2
cdr3_aa: CASSSLTSGGYNEQFF

clone_size: NA
cdr3_length: 15
j_call: TRBJ1-2
v_call: TRBV6-1
cdr3_aa: CASSISGAIGYGYTF

clone_size: NA
cdr3_length: 14
j_call: TRBJ2-2
v_call: TRBV9
cdr3_aa: CASSPRPGDGELFF

clone_size: NA
cdr3_length: 15
j_call: TRBJ1-2
v_call: TRBV7-2
cdr3_aa: CASSAGTGVVYGYTF

clone_size: few
cdr3_length: 15
j_call: TRBJ2-1
v_call: TRBV4-3
cdr3_aa: CASSQVWGAINEQFF

clone_size: few
cdr3_length: 13
j_call: TRBJ1-4
v_call: TRBV28
cdr3_aa: CASTSSGFEKLFF

clone_size: few
cdr3_length: 13
j_call: TRBJ1-5
v_call: TRBV29-1
cdr3_aa: CSVTDRESQPQHF

clone_size: NA
cdr3_length: 13
j_call: TRBJ2-3
v_call: TRBV27
cdr3_aa: CASRDRGPDTQYF

clone_size: NA
cdr3_length: 13
j_call: TRBJ1-6
v_call: TRBV30
cdr3_aa: CAWSLQGDSPLHF

clone_size: few
cdr3_length: 16
j_call: TRBJ1-5
v_call: TRBV5-1
cdr3_aa: CASSLGGIGGNQPQHF

clone_size: NA
cdr3_length: 12
j_call: TRBJ2-7
v_call: TRBV11-2
cdr3_aa: CASSLALGRQYF

clone_size: NA
cdr3_length: 15
j_call: TRBJ2-3
v_call: TRBV10-3
cdr3_aa: CAISESDERTDTQYF

clone_size: NA
cdr3_length: 12
j_call: TRBJ2-2
v_call: TRBV6-5
cdr3_aa: CASTAADWELFF

clone_size: NA
cdr3_length: 13
j_call: TRBJ2-1
v_call: TRBV4-3
cdr3_aa: CASSQGTYNEQFF

clone_size: few
cdr3_length: 11
j_call: TRBJ2-2
v_call: TRBV29-1
cdr3_aa: CSGGGIGELFF

clone_size: NA
cdr3_length: 15
j_call: TRBJ1-5
v_call: TRBV7-2
cdr3_aa: CASSLGFQGNQPQHF

clone_size: NA
cdr3_length: 13
j_call: TRBJ1-2
v_call: TRBV30
cdr3_aa: CAWSVGSGGGYTF

clone_size: NA
cdr3_length: 13
j_call: TRBJ1-1
v_call: TRBV7-3
cdr3_aa: CASSTTGNAEAFF

clone_size: NA
cdr3_length: 13
j_call: TRBJ1-4
v_call: TRBV29-1
cdr3_aa: CSVGRQADEKLFF

clone_size: NA
cdr3_length: 12
j_call: TRBJ1-2
v_call: TRBV5-1
cdr3_aa: CASTTDGYGYTF

clone_size: NA
cdr3_length: 11
j_call: TRBJ2-2
v_call: TRBV19
cdr3_aa: CASTAAGELFF

clone_size: few
cdr3_length: 14
j_call: NA
v_call: TRBV6-5
cdr3_aa: CASSFYRGRYEQYF

clone_size: NA
cdr3_length: 13
j_call: TRBJ1-2
v_call: TRBV27
cdr3_aa: CASRPDRARGYTF

clone_size: few
cdr3_length: 15
j_call: TRBJ2-7
v_call: TRBV7-2
cdr3_aa: CASSRTSDSSYEQYF

clone_size: NA
cdr3_length: 15
j_call: TRBJ2-3
v_call: TRBV9
cdr3_aa: CASSVVAGSTDTQYF

clone_size: NA
cdr3_length: 15
j_call: TRBJ1-5
v_call: TRBV19
cdr3_aa: CASPIRGDSNQPQHF